What follows are 17 T cell receptor beta chains derived from one specimen sequenced in a study of identical twins. Via MiXCR, TCRdb re-called the 5' RACE reads, giving one row per CDR3 protein. The sample includes around 550,000 distinct CDR3 sequences, roughly 15% of them seen just once. These data were also filed under a second study, of yellow fever vaccine responses in identical twins.

The sequencing input was CD4+ T cells sorted from blood. The receptors derive from a woman younger than 30 in good health.

The chain carries TRBV20-1 and TRBJ2-3, with 10 bases identical to TRBD2. The CDR3 extends over 15 amino acids. The V and J ends lost 6 bases and 1 base, in that order; junction bases with no gene match: 7. CDR1 and CDR2 (germline): DFQATT, SNEGSKA (reference sequence). The CDR3 here is CSAIRTSGGTDTQYF. In nucleotides, the CDR3 is TGCAGTGCCATTCGAACTAGCGGGGGCACAGATACGCAGTATTTT.

The chain joins TRBV6-4 to TRBJ2-1; 7 positions agree with TRBD1. Per the germline V gene, CDR1 is MRHNA and CDR2 is SNTAGT. This CDR3 is built from 14 residues. Unmatched junction bases numbered 5, after V lost 6 bases and J lost 3 bases. CDR3 sequence: CASRPGTDYNEQFF. DNA for the CDR3: TGTGCCAGCAGACCCGGGACAGACTACAATGAGCAGTTCTTC.

The chain is built from TRBV4-1 and TRBJ1-2; the D gene is possibly TRBD1 (6 bases). The CDR3 extends over 14 amino acids. Per the germline V gene, CDR1 is MGHRA and CDR2 is YSYEKL. V was shortened by 3 bases and J by 1 base, with 9 bases between the two germline ends. The CDR3 nucleotides read TGCGCCAGCAGCCAGGAACAGGGTAACTATGGCTACACCTTC. This gives the protein CASSQEQGNYGYTF.

This clonotype occurred a few times. The chain links TRBV4-2 to TRBJ2-1; maybe TRBD1 (6 bases). The length of the CDR3 is 15 residues. The germline V and J ends were trimmed by 0 bases and 10 bases, with 16 bases remaining between them. CDR1 and CDR2 (germline): LGHNA, YNFKEQ. CDR3 nucleotides: TGTGCCAGCAGCCAAGAGGGGGCCAAATCGAGAGAGCAGTTCTTC. Translating gives CASSQEGAKSREQFF.

This clonotype has a handful of counts. The chain is built from TRBV2 and TRBJ2-7; 9 nucleotides match TRBD2. CDR3 length: 16 amino acids. V was clipped by 2 bases and J by 1 base; unmatched bases: 6. CDR1 SNHLY and CDR2 FYNNEI come from the germline V gene. CDR3 sequence: CASSESRLAASYEQYF. CDR3 nucleotide sequence: TGTGCCAGCAGTGAATCCCGACTAGCGGCTTCCTACGAGCAGTACTTC.

Many counts were recorded for this clonotype. The chain couples TRBV12-3 or TRBV12-4 to TRBJ1-6; the D gene is possibly TRBD1 (5 bases). Trimming cost V 6 bases and J 6 bases, with 15 bases left between them. The CDR3 has 15 residues. The CDR3 nucleotides read TGTGCCAGCAGCCGGGGTGGGGCTCCTAATTCACCCCTCCACTTT. It codes for CASSRGGAPNSPLHF.

V gene TRBV10-2 combines with J gene TRBJ2-2; D is unclear. The CDR3 spans 14 residues. Trimming cost V 8 bases and J 2 bases, with 12 bases left between them. Germline CDR1 reads WSHSY; CDR2 reads SAAADI. The CDR3: CASVETSNTGELFF. For the CDR3, the DNA is TGCGCCAGCGTGGAGACGTCAAACACCGGGGAGCTGTTTTTT.

This clonotype has just a few counts. This sequence joins TRBV3-1 and TRBJ2-7; D remains unclear. CDR1 and CDR2 (germline): LGHDT, YNNKEL (reference sequence). The CDR3 extends over 13 amino acids. V lost 0 bases and J 7 bases, leaving 10 bases between the germline ends. CDR3 in amino acids: CASSQELVGEQYF. CDR3 DNA sequence: TGTGCCAGCAGCCAAGAGCTCGTCGGGGAGCAGTACTTC.

This clonotype has a handful of counts. V usage is TRBV20-1 and J usage is TRBJ2-5, with TRBD2 matching 12 bases. The CDR3 has 17 residues. The V gene end was trimmed by 0 bases and the J gene end by 5 bases; junction bases not matched to a gene: 10. Germline V gene data show CDR1 as DFQATT and CDR2 as SNEGSKA (reference sequence). CDR3 DNA: TGCAGTGCTAGAGAATACCTAGCGGGGGGGCCCAGGGAGACCCAGTACTTC. Protein sequence: CSAREYLAGGPRETQYF.

This clonotype has a handful of counts. The chain has TRBV12-3 or TRBV12-4 and TRBJ2-1, with TRBD2 identical over 7 bases. The junction had 6 bases not matched to a gene; V was cut back by 6 bases and J by 7 bases. The CDR3 spans 13 residues. The CDR3 DNA reads TGTGCCAGCAGGGAGACTAGCACTAATGAGCAGTTCTTC. Protein product: CASRETSTNEQFF.

The J gene is TRBJ2-5, the V gene TRBV5-1, with 8 bases matching TRBD2. There are 14 residues in the CDR3. CDR1 and CDR2 from the germline V gene are SGHRS and YFSETQ. J gave up 2 bases and V 5 bases, and 5 bases lay outside the gene matches. Written as DNA, the CDR3 is TGCGCCAGCAGAGCCCGCGGGGGGCAAGAGACCCAGTACTTC. Its protein product is CASRARGGQETQYF.

This rearrangement joins TRBV7-2 to TRBJ2-1; TRBD2 matches 12 bases. J gave up 9 bases and V 5 bases, and 8 bases lay outside the gene matches. In germline, CDR1 is SGHTA, CDR2 FQGNSA. The CDR3 extends over 15 amino acids. The CDR3 reads CASSPASGRVTEQFF. The CDR3 nucleotides are TGTGCCAGCAGCCCCGCTAGCGGGAGGGTCACTGAGCAGTTCTTC.

For this clonotype: A junction boundary mismatches the germline segment, possibly from a read error. The V call is TRBV6-1, the J call TRBJ1-1; TRBD1 aligns across 7 bases. Per germline, CDR1 MNHNS and CDR2 SASEGT. This CDR3 region has 16 residues. CDR3 loop: CASSQARQGADTEAFF. CDR3 nucleotides: TGTGCCAGCAGTCAAGCCCGACAGGGCGCGGACACTGAAGCTTTCTTT.

This clonotype was picked up a small number of times. The chain combines TRBV4-2 with TRBJ1-2; no reliable D call. Germline V gene lookup returns CDR1 LGHNA and CDR2 YNFKEQ. This CDR3 region has 17 residues. Trimming took off 0 bases at V and 4 bases at J, with 18 bases between the two ends. The CDR3 loop reads CASSQDRVPLSGYGYTF. CDR3 nucleotides: TGTGCCAGCAGCCAAGACAGAGTCCCTCTCAGCGGCTATGGCTACACCTTC.

This clonotype was seen repeatedly, ten times or more. The chain links TRBV12-3 or TRBV12-4 to TRBJ1-5; D uncertain. This CDR3 comprises 13 residues. Between the trimmed V and J ends, which lost 5 bases and 3 bases, there was a span of 8 bases. The DNA for the CDR3 is TGTGCCAGCAGTCCATATAACAATCAGCCCCAGCATTTT. This sequence encodes CASSPYNNQPQHF.

This clonotype was found a few times. The gene calls are TRBV12-3 or TRBV12-4 and TRBJ1-1; perhaps TRBD1 as D (6 bases). The V gene lost 6 bases and the J gene lost 4 bases, with 15 bases spanning the gap. The CDR3 length is 14 residues. CDR3 sequence reads: CASSWTDRPTEAFF. In DNA, the CDR3 is TGTGCCAGCAGCTGGACTGACAGGCCCACTGAAGCTTTCTTT.

A few counts support this clonotype. This chain joins TRBV2 and TRBJ2-1, with D tentatively TRBD2 (7 bases). V lost 6 bases, J lost 5 bases, and 14 bases lay in between. Per germline, CDR1 SNHLY and CDR2 FYNNEI. The CDR3 has 14 amino acids. The CDR3 sequence: CASRGGGLNNEQFF. CDR3 DNA sequence: TGTGCCAGCAGGGGAGGGGGGCTTAACAATGAGCAGTTCTTC.